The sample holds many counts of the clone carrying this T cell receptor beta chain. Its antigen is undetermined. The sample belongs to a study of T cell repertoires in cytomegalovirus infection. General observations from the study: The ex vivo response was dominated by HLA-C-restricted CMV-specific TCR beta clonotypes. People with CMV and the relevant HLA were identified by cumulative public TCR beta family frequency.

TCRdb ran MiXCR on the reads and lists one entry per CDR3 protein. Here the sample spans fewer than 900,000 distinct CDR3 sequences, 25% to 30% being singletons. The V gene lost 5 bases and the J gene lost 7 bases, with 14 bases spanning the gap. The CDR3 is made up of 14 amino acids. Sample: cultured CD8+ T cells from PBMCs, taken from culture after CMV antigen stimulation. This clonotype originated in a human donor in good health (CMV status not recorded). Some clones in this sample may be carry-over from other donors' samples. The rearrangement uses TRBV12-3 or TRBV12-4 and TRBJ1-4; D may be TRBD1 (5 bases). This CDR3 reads CASSLWGGGEKLFF. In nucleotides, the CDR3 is TGTGCCAGCAGTCTCTGGGGGGGAGGTGAAAAACTGTTTTTT.